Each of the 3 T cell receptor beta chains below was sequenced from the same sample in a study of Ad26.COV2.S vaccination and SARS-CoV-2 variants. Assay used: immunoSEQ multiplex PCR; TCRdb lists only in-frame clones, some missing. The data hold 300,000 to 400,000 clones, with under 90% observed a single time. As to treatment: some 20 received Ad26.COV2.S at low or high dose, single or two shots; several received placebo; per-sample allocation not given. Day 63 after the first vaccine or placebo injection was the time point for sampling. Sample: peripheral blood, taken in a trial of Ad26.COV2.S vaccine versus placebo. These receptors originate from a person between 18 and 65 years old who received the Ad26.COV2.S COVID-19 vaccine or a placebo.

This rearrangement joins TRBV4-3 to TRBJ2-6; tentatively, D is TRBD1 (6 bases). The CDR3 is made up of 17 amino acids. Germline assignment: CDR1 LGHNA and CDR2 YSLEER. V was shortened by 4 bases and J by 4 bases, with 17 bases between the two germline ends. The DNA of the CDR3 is TGCGCCAGCAGCCCCACAGGGTATGCCGCCGGGGCCAACGTCCTGACTTTC. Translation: CASSPTGYAAGANVLTF.

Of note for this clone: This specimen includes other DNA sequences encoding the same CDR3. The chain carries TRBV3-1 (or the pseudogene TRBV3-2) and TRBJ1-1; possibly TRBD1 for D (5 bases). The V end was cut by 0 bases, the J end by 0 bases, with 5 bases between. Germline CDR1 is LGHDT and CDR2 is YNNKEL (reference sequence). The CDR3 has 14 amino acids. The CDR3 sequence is CASSQEQVNTEAFF. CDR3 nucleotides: TGTGCCAGCAGCCAAGAACAGGTGAACACTGAAGCTTTCTTT.

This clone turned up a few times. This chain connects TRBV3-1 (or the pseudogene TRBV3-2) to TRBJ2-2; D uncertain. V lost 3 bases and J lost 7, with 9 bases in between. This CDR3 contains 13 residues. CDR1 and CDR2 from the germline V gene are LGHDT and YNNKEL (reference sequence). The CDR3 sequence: CASSQGVGGELFF. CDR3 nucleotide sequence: TGTGCCAGCAGCCAGGGCGTGGGCGGGGAGCTGTTTTTT.